Listed here are 29 T cell receptor beta chains from one sample, sequenced in a study of siplizumab effects on memory and regulatory T cells. TCRdb keeps only in-frame clones here, not all; method: immunoSEQ multiplex PCR. The table has 99,000 or so clones, 93% seen once. Sequencing input: Tregs sorted from blood. The receptors stem from a human donor in good health.

The chain is built from TRBV5-1 and TRBJ2-7, with D possibly matching TRBD1 (6 bases). The length of the CDR3 is 15 residues. The germline V gene has CDR1 SGHRS and CDR2 YFSETQ. The V end lost 4 bases, the J end lost 5 bases, and 19 bases lay between the germline ends. CDR3 sequence: CASSLLDRTHDEQYF. The CDR3 region has the DNA TGCGCCAGCAGCCTGTTAGACAGGACCCACGACGAGCAGTACTTC.

The J gene is TRBJ1-2, the V gene TRBV4-1; possible D gene TRBD1, 5 bases. This CDR3 region has 15 residues. Germline CDR1 reads MGHRA; CDR2 reads YSYEKL. Deletions cut 1 base from V and 5 bases from J, with 14 bases between. The CDR3 sequence is CASSQVEQVTYGYTF. The CDR3 coding sequence is TGCGCCAGCAGCCAAGTAGAACAGGTGACATATGGCTACACCTTC.

The genes are TRBV4-2 and TRBJ1-5, with a possible D match to TRBD1 (5 bases). V shed 2 bases and J shed 0 bases, with 8 bases lying between them. CDR1 and CDR2 from the germline V gene are LGHNA and YNFKEQ. This CDR3 comprises 15 residues. The CDR3 spells CASSQRDYSNQPQHF. The CDR3 DNA is TGTGCCAGCAGCCAACGGGACTATAGCAATCAGCCCCAGCATTTT.

The J gene is TRBJ1-1, the V gene TRBV7-6; possibly TRBD1 for D (6 bases). V shed 5 bases and J shed 5 bases, with 9 bases lying between them. CDR1 is SGHVS and CDR2 is FNYEAQ in the germline V gene. This CDR3 has 12 residues. CDR3 DNA sequence: TGTGCCAGCAGCCAAGGGGGGACTGAAGCTTTCTTT. This encodes CASSQGGTEAFF.

V and J are TRBV10-1 and TRBJ2-5, with 10 bases matching TRBD1. Germline assignment: CDR1 WNHNN and CDR2 SYGVQD (reference sequence). The CDR3 contains 16 residues. V was pared by 2 bases and J by 4 bases, with 7 bases of the junction left unmatched. This CDR3 is CASSERDRGKGETQYF. The CDR3 bases are TGCGCCAGCAGTGAGAGGGACAGGGGAAAAGGAGAGACCCAGTACTTC.

This chain connects TRBV21-1 to TRBJ1-2. TRBV21-1 is tagged as a pseudogene. The CDR3 runs to 16 residues. The CDR3 protein is CASSIGEGRECPGYTF. CDR3 DNA sequence: TGTGCCAGCAGCATTGGTGAGGGCAGGGAGTGCCCTGGCTACACCTTC.

This clone is a singleton in its sample. The J gene is TRBJ2-3, the V gene TRBV5-1; 15 bases line up with TRBD2. CDR3 length: 17 residues. CDR1 is SGHRS and CDR2 is YFSETQ in the germline V gene. V trimming: 4 bases; J trimming: 2 bases; junction bases outside the gene matches: 5. This chain's CDR3 is CASSQGLAGGITDTQYF. The CDR3 DNA reads as TGCGCCAGCAGCCAAGGACTAGCGGGGGGGATCACAGATACGCAGTATTTT.

CDR3 in amino acids: CASSRNSGDSPLHF. The CDR3 DNA reads as TGTGCCAGCAGCCGCAACTCAGGAGATTCACCCCTCCACTTT. The V and J genes are TRBV11-3 and TRBJ1-6; D is unclear. Trimming removed 5 bases at V and 8 bases at J, with 13 bases between. In germline, CDR1 is SGHNT, CDR2 YENEEA. This CDR3 has 14 amino acids.

A single count supports this clone. The CDR3 loop is CASSLGGQETQYF. CDR3 nucleotides: TGTGCCAGCAGCTTAGGGGGGCAAGAGACCCAGTACTTC. The V gene is TRBV11-2, the J gene TRBJ2-5, with D possibly being TRBD1 or TRBD2 (5 bases each). There are 13 residues in the CDR3. V gave up 1 base and J gave up 2 bases, with 5 bases separating them. CDR1 and CDR2 from the germline V gene are SGHAT and FQNNGV. Variable domain in full (rest from reference TRBV11-2 and TRBJ2-5): EAGVAQSPRYKIIEKRQSVAFWCNPISGHATLYWYQQILGQGPKLLIQFQNNGVVDDSQLPKDRFSAERLKGVDSTLKIQPAKLEDSAVYLCASSLGGQETQYFGPGTRLLVL.

The sample holds one count of this clone. The chain joins TRBV7-8 to TRBJ2-5; D is uncertain. The CDR3 extends over 14 amino acids. Trimming removed 3 bases from V and 4 bases from J, with 12 bases in between. Germline CDR1 SGHVS, CDR2 FQNEAQ. CDR3 protein: CASSLARVRETQYF. The DNA of the CDR3 is TGTGCCAGCAGCTTGGCTCGGGTACGAGAGACCCAGTACTTC.

The chain uses TRBV18 and TRBJ1-5, with 9 bases fitting TRBD1. V lost 2 bases and J lost 7; bases outside the gene matches: 6. The CDR3 spans 15 residues. Germline CDR1 KGHSH, CDR2 LQKENI. Here the CDR3 reads CASSPWTGVDQPQHF. The CDR3 nucleotides are TGTGCCAGCTCACCATGGACAGGGGTCGACCAGCCCCAGCATTTT.

The rearrangement uses TRBV7-9 and TRBJ1-1, with D unresolved. Trimming took 0 bases from V and 1 from J, leaving 3 bases between them. Germline CDR1 reads SEHNR; CDR2 reads FQNEAQ (reference sequence). This CDR3 region has 13 residues. The CDR3 region has the DNA TGTGCCAGCAGCTTAGCGCAGAACACTGAAGCTTTCTTT. This gives the protein CASSLAQNTEAFF.

The chain joins TRBV6-4 to TRBJ2-2; 7 nucleotides align to TRBD1. Looked up from germline, CDR1 is MRHNA and CDR2 is SNTAGT. The CDR3 has 15 amino acids. With V trimmed by 3 bases and J by 6 bases, 7 bases remained unmatched. CDR3 DNA: TGTGCCAGCAGTGAAACAGGGGCCGGGGCCGGGGAGCTGTTTTTT. Amino acid sequence: CASSETGAGAGELFF.

This rearrangement joins TRBV19 to TRBJ2-4, with 7 bases that match TRBD1. Per the germline V gene, CDR1 is LNHDA and CDR2 is SQIVND (reference sequence). The V segment lost 5 bases and the J segment 1 base; nucleotides outside the gene matches: 11. This CDR3 is 17 amino acids long. The CDR3 loop is CASSWGSTGSAKNIQYF. CDR3 nucleotides: TGTGCCAGTAGTTGGGGCTCGACAGGGAGCGCCAAAAACATTCAGTACTTC.

This chain connects TRBV25-1 to TRBJ2-3; D ambiguous. Per germline, CDR1 MGHDK and CDR2 SYGVNS. The V end was cut by 3 bases, the J end by 3 bases, with 10 bases between. The CDR3 is 14 amino acids. CDR3 amino acids: CASSEPDRTDTQYF. The CDR3 region has the DNA TGTGCCAGCAGTGAGCCAGATAGGACAGATACGCAGTATTTT.

This clone is medium-sized by share. The CDR3 DNA sequence: TGTGCCAGCTCACGTCTTTCCGAAGAAGCTTTCTTT. Its protein product is CASSRLSEEAFF. This sequence joins TRBV18 and TRBJ1-1; D ambiguous. The CDR3 is made up of 12 amino acids. Germline-derived CDR1 and CDR2 are KGHSH and LQKENI. The V end was cut by 4 bases, the J end by 8 bases, with 11 bases between.

The chain joins TRBV25-1 to TRBJ2-1; weak D call: TRBD2 (5 bases). The ends were cut back, 5 bases at V and 4 bases at J, with 12 bases in the middle. Germline lookup yields CDR1 MGHDK and CDR2 SYGVNS. The CDR3 length is 14 residues. The CDR3 DNA reads as TGTGCCAGCAGTAATCTGGGAGTATACAATGAGCAGTTCTTC. As protein: CASSNLGVYNEQFF. The full variable domain, rest sourced from reference TRBV25-1 and TRBJ2-1, is EADIYQTPRYLVIGTGKKITLECSQTMGHDKMYWYQQDPGMELHLIHYSYGVNSTEKGDLSSESTVSRIRTEHFPLTLESARPSHTSQYLCASSNLGVYNEQFFGPGTRLTVL.

This chain uses TRBV19 with TRBJ1-2; D is uncertain. V was shortened by 6 bases and J by 4 bases, with 12 bases between the two germline ends. From germline, CDR1 is LNHDA and CDR2 SQIVND (reference sequence). The CDR3 extends over 13 amino acids. The CDR3 loop reads CASSPRGIYGYTF. The CDR3 DNA follows: TGTGCCAGTAGCCCACGGGGAATCTATGGCTACACCTTC. Full variable domain (rest looked up from reference TRBV19 and TRBJ1-2): DGGITQSPKYLFRKEGQNVTLSCEQNLNHDAMYWYRQDPGQGLRLIYYSQIVNDFQKGDIAEGYSVSREKKESFPLTVTSAQKNPTAFYLCASSPRGIYGYTFGSGTRLTVV.

This clone was recorded once. The J gene is TRBJ2-5, the V gene TRBV2; TRBD2 agrees at 12 bases. Germline CDR1 and CDR2: SNHLY and FYNNEI. The CDR3 extends over 16 amino acids. With 4 bases clipped from V and 3 bases from J, the junction kept 6 bases outside the gene matches. The CDR3 loop reads CASSARLAGDKETQYF. For the CDR3, the DNA is TGTGCCAGCAGTGCGAGACTAGCGGGGGACAAAGAGACCCAGTACTTC.

This clone has just a few counts. CDR3: CASSLGAGAYEQYF. DNA of the CDR3: TGTGCCAGCAGCTTAGGGGCAGGAGCCTACGAGCAGTACTTC. This chain joins TRBV7-6 and TRBJ2-7; D uncertain. With 1 base removed from V and 2 bases from J, the gap between germline ends came to 9 bases. The CDR3 is 14 amino acids. Germline V lookup: CDR1 SGHVS, CDR2 FNYEAQ.

J is TRBJ2-5 and V is TRBV6-6, with TRBD1 matching 9 bases. The CDR3 loop spans 13 amino acids. Germline V gene lookup returns CDR1 MNHNY and CDR2 SVGAGI (reference sequence). The V segment lost 9 bases and the J segment 4 bases; nucleotides outside the gene matches: 6. Here the CDR3 reads CASNNRGPETQYF. In DNA, the CDR3 is TGTGCCAGTAATAACAGGGGGCCAGAGACCCAGTACTTC.

This chain joins TRBV30 and TRBJ1-5, with D possibly TRBD1 on 5 matching bases. The CDR3 is 14 amino acids. The germline V gene encodes CDR1 GTSNPN and CDR2 SVGIG (reference sequence). V was trimmed by 0 bases and J by 6 bases, leaving 12 bases between them. The chain's CDR3 is CAWSVGVGSQPQHF. CDR3 DNA: TGTGCCTGGAGTGTGGGGGTCGGTAGTCAGCCCCAGCATTTT.

The chain carries TRBV7-9 and TRBJ2-5; D is ambiguous. Germline-derived CDR1 and CDR2 are SEHNR and FQNEAQ (reference sequence). The length of the CDR3 is 16 residues. V gave up 1 base and J gave up 1 base, with 13 bases separating them. The CDR3 reads CASSLGVKGIQETQYF. The CDR3 DNA follows: TGTGCCAGCAGCTTAGGGGTAAAAGGGATCCAAGAGACCCAGTACTTC.

V is TRBV15 and J is TRBJ2-3; the D call may be TRBD1 or TRBD2 (6 bases each). Germline CDR1 LNHNV, CDR2 YYDKDF (reference sequence). V shed 0 bases and J shed 1 base, with 14 bases lying between them. This CDR3 has 17 residues. The chain's CDR3 is CATSRDLRGPGTDTQYF. The CDR3 nucleotides read TGTGCCACCAGCAGAGATCTACGGGGGCCAGGCACAGATACGCAGTATTTT.

This sequence joins TRBV11-2 and TRBJ2-2; D is ambiguous. The germline V gene has CDR1 SGHAT and CDR2 FQNNGV. This CDR3 has 15 residues. Between the trimmed V and J ends, which lost 2 bases and 1 base, there was a span of 8 bases. CDR3 DNA sequence: TGTGCCAGCAGCTTATTTCCAGAGAACACCGGGGAGCTGTTTTTT. It encodes CASSLFPENTGELFF.

The chain links TRBV7-2 to TRBJ1-6; no firm D call. This CDR3 is 16 amino acids long. V was pared by 0 bases and J by 3 bases, with 9 bases between. Germline V gene data show CDR1 as SGHTA and CDR2 as FQGNSA. CDR3 DNA sequence: TGTGCCAGCAGCTTAGCCCCCGGGTACTATAATTCACCCCTCCACTTT. Its protein product is CASSLAPGYYNSPLHF.

This clone was observed once. The chain joins TRBV9 to TRBJ2-3; D not resolved. The CDR3 extends over 16 amino acids. The V and J ends lost 2 bases and 0 bases respectively, with 13 bases between them. The germline V gene has CDR1 SGDLS and CDR2 YYNGEE. The CDR3: CASSVWTAPSTDTQYF. The CDR3 nucleotides are TGTGCCAGCAGCGTTTGGACGGCCCCTAGCACAGATACGCAGTATTTT.

The chain employs TRBV27 and TRBJ2-2; tentatively, D is TRBD2 (6 bases). The ends were cut back, 8 bases at V and 4 bases at J, with 14 bases in the middle. The CDR3 has 14 residues. CDR1 MNHEY and CDR2 SMNVEV come from the germline V gene (reference sequence). As DNA, the CDR3 is TGTGCCAGCGGAGGGGCTATGGGCACCGGGGAGCTGTTTTTT. Protein: CASGGAMGTGELFF.

The gene calls are TRBV10-3 and TRBJ1-2; D remains ambiguous. The germline V gene encodes CDR1 ENHRY and CDR2 SYGVKD. V lost 3 bases, J lost 5 bases, and 10 bases lay in between. The CDR3 contains 13 residues. The chain's CDR3 is CAISDDLGYGYTF. The CDR3 DNA reads TGTGCCATCAGTGACGATTTGGGGTATGGCTACACCTTC.